This T cell receptor beta chain came from a study of T cells in localized non-small cell lung cancer. Assay: immunoSEQ multiplex PCR; the TCRdb copy retains only in-frame clones and omits some. Of approximately 14,000 clones in the sample, around 90% were seen once. Remarks on this clone: As yet, its antigen is unknown.

Germline V lookup: CDR1 LNHDA, CDR2 SQIVND (reference sequence). The CDR3 has 17 amino acids. The germline V and J ends were trimmed by 3 bases and 4 bases, with 19 bases remaining between them. Study-wide points: In uninvolved adjacent lung, T cell clonality reached its highest value, exceeding tumor. Elevated circulating T cell density in blood was associated with longer overall survival. One tumor region alone was sequenced, and heterogeneity therefore remains possible.

The sequences come from peripheral blood mononuclear cells, collected before any cancer treatment. The chain combines TRBV19 with TRBJ1-3, with D hard to call. The TCR originated in a man between 40 and 70 years old with stage III lung adenocarcinoma. The CDR3 nucleotides are TGTGCCAGTAGTATCTCTCAAGGACGAACCGGAGGAAACACCATATATTTT. This translates into CASSISQGRTGGNTIYF.